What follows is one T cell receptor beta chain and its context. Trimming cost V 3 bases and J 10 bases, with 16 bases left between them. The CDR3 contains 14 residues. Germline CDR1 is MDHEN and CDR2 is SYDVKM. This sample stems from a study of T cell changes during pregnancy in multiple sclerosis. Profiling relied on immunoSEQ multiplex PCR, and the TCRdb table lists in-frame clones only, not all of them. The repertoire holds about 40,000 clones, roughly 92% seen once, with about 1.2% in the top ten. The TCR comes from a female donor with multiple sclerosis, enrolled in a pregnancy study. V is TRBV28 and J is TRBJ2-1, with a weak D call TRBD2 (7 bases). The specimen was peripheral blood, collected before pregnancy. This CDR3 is CASSLGGTKGEQFF. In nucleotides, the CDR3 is TGTGCCAGCAGTTTGGGGGGGACAAAGGGGGAGCAGTTCTTC.